Listed here are 8 T cell receptor beta chains from one sample, sequenced in a study of blood T cells in healthy people across ages. Next came a second PCR, run for about 6 to 12 cycles, which used a sample-barcoded 5' primer along with a J-beta primer mix. One entry per CDR3 protein results from TCRdb running MiXCR on the 5' RACE reads. The data contain more than 650,000 distinct CDR3 sequences, about 53% of them singletons. What was sequenced was blood. The receptors here all came from an elderly man in good health.

The chain is built from TRBV5-1 and TRBJ2-1; TRBD2 aligns across 16 bases. V shed 3 bases, J shed 6 bases, and the junction held 9 bases outside the gene matches. From germline, CDR1 is SGHRS and CDR2 YFSETQ. This CDR3 comprises 18 residues. CDR3 in DNA: TGCGCCAGCAGCTCGGGACTAGCGGGAGGGCCTGGGGGCAATGAGCAGTTCTTC. Translating gives CASSSGLAGGPGGNEQFF.

The V and J genes are TRBV2 and TRBJ1-4, with D unresolved. CDR3 length: 16 residues. Per germline, CDR1 SNHLY and CDR2 FYNNEI. V was clipped by 3 bases and J by 0 bases, with 11 bases between them. CDR3 bases: TGTGCCAGCAGTGAGACCCGGACTGCAACTAATGAAAAACTGTTTTTT. Its translation is CASSETRTATNEKLFF.

The chain joins TRBV29-1 to TRBJ2-7; D is possibly TRBD1 or TRBD2 (5 bases each). This CDR3 contains 13 residues. From germline, CDR1 is SQVTM and CDR2 ANQGSEA. Trimming shortened V by 4 bases and J by 6 bases, and 16 bases separated the two germline ends. The CDR3 loop is CSVGRVTRGEQYF. Here the CDR3 DNA reads TGCAGCGTTGGACGGGTAACGAGGGGCGAGCAGTACTTC.

This chain connects TRBV6-5 to TRBJ1-1, with D uncertain. The V end lost 7 bases, the J end lost 4 bases, and 13 bases lay between the germline ends. CDR3 length: 13 residues. The germline V gene encodes CDR1 MNHEY and CDR2 SVGAGI. This chain's CDR3 is CASIPRSGTEAFF. The CDR3 DNA reads as TGTGCCAGCATCCCCCGCTCGGGCACTGAAGCTTTCTTT.

This clonotype has just a few counts. This chain links TRBV21-1 with TRBJ2-3; the table assigns TRBD1, which was not confirmed against the DNA. TRBV21-1 corresponds to a pseudogene. The CDR3 consists of 21 residues. Here the CDR3 DNA reads TGTGCCAGCAGCAAAGGCCGTCGGGGACAGGGGGCCCAAGTTGCGCCAGATACGCAGTATTTT. It codes for CASSKGRRGQGAQVAPDTQYF.

V and J are TRBV12-3 or TRBV12-4 and TRBJ1-3; the D is unclear. The CDR3 runs 14 residues. V was trimmed by 8 bases and J by 2 bases, leaving 13 bases between them. The CDR3 is CASSEGGAGNTIYF. Written as DNA, the CDR3 is TGTGCCAGCTCCGAGGGAGGTGCTGGAAACACCATATATTTT.

This clonotype came up once. The chain joins TRBV2 to TRBJ2-1; TRBD2 matches 12 bases. The V gene's germline CDR1 is SNHLY and CDR2 FYNNEI. Losses at the gene ends were 6 bases for V and 6 bases for J; bases not matched to a gene: 3. There are 14 residues in the CDR3. CDR3 coding DNA: TGTGCCAGCAGCGGACTAGCGGGACGCAATGAGCAGTTCTTC. Its protein product is CASSGLAGRNEQFF.

The CDR3 reads CASSASRDRYNEQFF. The CDR3 region has the DNA TGTGCCAGCAGTGCGAGCCGGGACAGATACAATGAGCAGTTCTTC. The V and J genes are TRBV6-1 and TRBJ2-1, with 7 positions matching TRBD1. The CDR3 runs 15 residues. Losses at the gene ends were 4 bases for V and 4 bases for J; bases not matched to a gene: 7. Per the germline V gene, CDR1 is MNHNS and CDR2 is SASEGT.